The clone carrying this TCR beta chain was seen more than once but under ten times. Its antigen is currently unknown. The record originates from a study of T-cell reconstitution after alpha-beta-depleted transplantation in children. Study results and caveats: At one year after transplant, newly produced T cells mostly accounted for T-cell counts and diversity. Several hundred expanded graft clones reportedly were the source of alpha-beta T cells about two months after transplant. Surviving thymic progenitors and recipient T cells were the source of high TCRbeta diversity at day 60 in some patients.

Preparing the TCRbeta library involved the use of unique molecular identifiers. TCRdb passed the PCR reads through MiXCR, listing each CDR3 protein once. The sample shows approximately 350,000 distinct CDR3 sequences, around 15% of them seen only once. This TCR came from a male patient between 2 and 10 years old who had a stem cell transplant for acute lymphoblastic leukemia, so the T cells may come from the graft donor. The sequencing here drew on PBMCs, mostly from graft donor cells, taken 360 days after TCRalphabeta/CD19-depleted stem cell transplant.

The CDR3 loop reads CASSFVRVAKNIQYF. CDR3 nucleotides: TGTGCCAGCAGTTTCGTGAGGGTCGCCAAAAACATTCAGTACTTC. The rearrangement links TRBV28 to TRBJ2-4, with D perhaps matching TRBD2 (5 bases). Germline lookup yields CDR1 MDHEN and CDR2 SYDVKM. Trimming took off 3 bases at V and 1 base at J, with 10 bases between the two ends. This CDR3 is 15 amino acids long.